The T cell receptor (beta chain) under discussion was sequenced for a study of blood T cell repertoires in COVID-19. Participants were aged roughly 18 to 90 years, lived in over 20 US areas, and enrolled virtually. Clinical history as reported by participants underpinned cohort assignment. Exposed study participants had met a COVID-19 case within 2 weeks before entry. The ends lost 4 bases at V and 5 bases at J; junction bases unmatched: 9. In germline, CDR1 is SGHNT, CDR2 YENEEA. The CDR3 has 15 amino acids. Generated by immunoSEQ multiplex PCR, the TCRdb table keeps only in-frame clones and is missing some. The data contain 200,000 to 300,000 clones, about four fifths of them singletons.

Sequenced sample: PBMCs or T cells enriched from blood (not recorded which). The chain joins TRBV11-3 to TRBJ1-1; 8 bases line up with TRBD1. The origin of this receptor is a middle-aged woman who had been exposed to COVID-19. CDR3 amino acids: CASSSGQGSRTEAFF. For the CDR3, the DNA is TGTGCCAGCAGCTCCGGACAGGGAAGTAGGACTGAAGCTTTCTTT. The complete variable domain, with remaining parts taken from reference TRBV11-3 and TRBJ1-1, reads EAGVVQSPRYKIIEKKQPVAFWCNPISGHNTLYWYLQNLGQGPELLIRYENEEAVDDSQLPKDRFSAERLKGVDSTLKIQPAELGDSAVYLCASSSGQGSRTEAFFGQGTRLTVV.